The 19 T cell receptor beta chains reported below all come from one sample, sequenced in a study of blood T cell repertoires in COVID-19. Assay used: immunoSEQ multiplex PCR; TCRdb lists only in-frame clones, some missing. This sample has more than 90,000 clones, with approximately 87% found just once. The sample taken for sequencing was peripheral blood. These TCRs come from a man between 65 and 85 years old who had recovered from COVID-19.

In this sample, this clone turned up a few times. V gene TRBV19 combines with J gene TRBJ2-7; 8 nucleotides match TRBD1. The V and J ends lost 5 bases and 3 bases, in that order; junction bases with no gene match: 9. The CDR3 runs 15 residues. The germline gives CDR1 LNHDA, CDR2 SQIVND (reference sequence). The CDR3 coding sequence is TGTGCCAGTAGTGTTACCGGGACAGGACGCTACGAGCAGTACTTC. This encodes CASSVTGTGRYEQYF.

The rearrangement joins TRBV30 to TRBJ1-5, with 8 bases aligning to TRBD1. Germline CDR1 reads GTSNPN; CDR2 reads SVGIG (reference sequence). CDR3 length equals 13 residues. After removal of 2 bases from V and 10 bases from J, the junction contained 7 bases not matched to a gene. CDR3 nucleotides: TGTGCCTGGAGTCAGACAGGGGAAGGTCCCCAGCATTTT. Translation: CAWSQTGEGPQHF. Together with reference TRBV30 and TRBJ1-5, the CDR3 gives the full variable domain: SQTIHQWPATLVQPVGSPLSLECTVEGTSNPNLYWYRQAAGRGLQLLFYSVGIGQISSEVPQNLSASRPQDRQFILSSKKLLLSDSGFYLCAWSQTGEGPQHFGDGTRLSIL.

The rearrangement uses TRBV30 and TRBJ2-1; D is possibly TRBD2 (6 bases). Trimming cost V 0 bases and J 11 bases, with 8 bases left between them. The V gene's germline CDR1 is GTSNPN and CDR2 SVGIG (reference sequence). This CDR3 contains 11 residues. CDR3 nucleotide sequence: TGTGCCTGGAGTGTTAGCGGAAAGCAGTTCTTC. This translates into CAWSVSGKQFF.

This clone has a handful of counts. The rearrangement joins TRBV7-8 to TRBJ1-5, with D uncertain. V was pared by 5 bases and J by 4 bases, with 12 bases between. Germline values: CDR1 SGHVS, CDR2 FQNEAQ. The CDR3 length is 14 residues. CDR3 coding DNA: TGTGCCAGCAGCGTAGGCACGGGAAATCAGCCCCAGCATTTT. Protein sequence: CASSVGTGNQPQHF.

The chain carries TRBV19 and TRBJ2-2; maybe TRBD1 (5 bases). Per germline, CDR1 LNHDA and CDR2 SQIVND (reference sequence). The CDR3 covers 18 residues. V lost 3 bases and J 0 bases, leaving 17 bases between the germline ends. The CDR3 is CASSIGNRIGTNTGELFF. The CDR3 DNA is TGTGCCAGTAGTATCGGTAACAGGATAGGGACGAACACCGGGGAGCTGTTTTTT.

The chain has TRBV2 and TRBJ1-2; D might be TRBD1 (6 bases). From germline, CDR1 is SNHLY and CDR2 FYNNEI. V lost 5 bases to trimming and J lost 0 bases, with 13 bases between them. The CDR3 is 15 residues long. CDR3 sequence reads: CASSPGTIANYGYTF. The CDR3 coding sequence is TGTGCCAGCAGTCCCGGGACAATAGCTAACTATGGCTACACCTTC.

The chain joins TRBV5-6 to TRBJ2-5; D is perhaps TRBD2 (6 bases). The CDR3 sequence is 15 residues long. The germline gives CDR1 SGHDT, CDR2 YYEEEE. The germline V and J ends were trimmed by 5 bases and 3 bases, with 17 bases remaining between them. CDR3 DNA: TGTGCCAGCAGGTCCGTTAGCGGCCGAGAAGAGACCCAGTACTTC. Translation: CASRSVSGREETQYF.

The genes are TRBV27 and TRBJ2-7, with 8 bases matching TRBD1. The CDR3 has 14 residues. Germline CDR1 and CDR2: MNHEY and SMNVEV (reference sequence). The J segment lost 3 bases and the V segment lost 5 bases, leaving 6 bases of the junction unmatched. This CDR3 is CASSEGQANYEQYF. The CDR3, as DNA: TGTGCCAGCAGTGAGGGACAGGCAAACTACGAGCAGTACTTC.

This clone appeared a few times. The J gene is TRBJ1-2, the V gene TRBV28, with D possibly being TRBD1 (5 bases). Trimming left V 7 bases short and J 4 bases short, with 19 bases between. Germline-derived CDR1 and CDR2 are MDHEN and SYDVKM. The CDR3 runs 15 residues. CDR3 sequence reads: CASILSGFTGYGYTF. In DNA form, the CDR3 reads TGTGCCAGCATTCTCTCAGGGTTCACTGGCTATGGCTACACCTTC.

V usage is TRBV5-1 and J usage is TRBJ2-5; D possibly corresponds to TRBD2 (5 bases). Germline V CDR1 and CDR2: SGHRS, YFSETQ. With 4 bases removed from V and 2 bases from J, the gap between germline ends came to 12 bases. CDR3 length equals 14 residues. This CDR3 reads CASSDTTIQETQYF. The CDR3 region has the DNA TGCGCCAGCAGCGATACGACTATACAAGAGACCCAGTACTTC.

The CDR3 DNA reads TGTGCCAGCAGTCGGGACAGGGGTTTGGGCATTCAGTACTTC. It codes for CASSRDRGLGIQYF. The chain links TRBV2 to TRBJ2-4; 10 bases fit TRBD1. CDR1 and CDR2 from the germline V gene are SNHLY and FYNNEI. With 5 bases clipped from V and 9 bases from J, the junction kept 7 bases outside the gene matches. The CDR3 extends over 14 amino acids.

The J gene is TRBJ2-5, the V gene TRBV3-1 (or the pseudogene TRBV3-2); D might be TRBD2 (5 bases). The length of the CDR3 is 14 residues. Germline values: CDR1 LGHDT, CDR2 YNNKEL (reference sequence). V was trimmed by 5 bases and J by 5 bases, leaving 15 bases between them. CDR3 region: CASSSHSGGETQYF. The CDR3 bases are TGTGCCAGCAGCAGCCACTCGGGCGGGGAGACCCAGTACTTC.

This clone was seen only a few times. This chain joins TRBV7-8 and TRBJ1-3; weak D call: TRBD1 (5 bases). CDR3 size: 16 residues. Germline V gives CDR1 SGHVS, CDR2 FQNEAQ. The V end was cut by 3 bases, the J end by 0 bases, with 12 bases between. CDR3 DNA sequence: TGTGCCAGCAGCTTGCCGACAGCGAGCTCTGGAAACACCATATATTTT. This translates into CASSLPTASSGNTIYF.

The chain couples TRBV5-1 to TRBJ2-3; 7 bases are a match to TRBD1. CDR1 SGHRS and CDR2 YFSETQ come from the germline V gene. J lost 0 bases, V lost 3 bases, and 7 bases had no gene match. The CDR3 has 16 amino acids. CDR3 protein: CASSSGQEISTDTQYF. The DNA of the CDR3 is TGCGCCAGCAGCTCAGGACAGGAGATTAGCACAGATACGCAGTATTTT.

This chain links TRBV9 with TRBJ2-1; maybe TRBD2 (6 bases). In germline, CDR1 is SGDLS, CDR2 YYNGEE. This CDR3 spans 16 amino acids. Trimming took 0 bases from V and 1 from J, leaving 11 bases between them. Here the CDR3 reads CASSVAGRESYNEQFF. In nucleotides, the CDR3 is TGTGCCAGCAGCGTAGCAGGTCGGGAGTCCTACAATGAGCAGTTCTTC.

The chain employs TRBV29-1 and TRBJ2-5; the D gene is possibly TRBD2 (6 bases). The CDR3 loop spans 14 amino acids. Germline-derived CDR1 and CDR2 are SQVTM and ANQGSEA. Trimming took 4 bases from V and 1 from J, leaving 13 bases between them. CDR3 protein: CSVVPSGLQETQYF. The CDR3 DNA sequence: TGCAGCGTTGTTCCCAGCGGGCTCCAAGAGACCCAGTACTTC.

This chain links TRBV6-6 with TRBJ2-1, with D perhaps matching TRBD2 (6 bases). The germline V gene has CDR1 MNHNY and CDR2 SVGAGI (reference sequence). CDR3 length: 12 residues. Trimming pared 4 bases from V and 8 bases from J, leaving 9 bases between. CDR3 coding DNA: TGTGCCAGCAGTTGGGGGGACTATGAGCAGTTCTTC. Protein sequence: CASSWGDYEQFF.

On this clone itself: Other nucleotide sequences from this sample produce the same CDR3. The chain joins TRBV5-1 to TRBJ1-2; TRBD1 matches at 7 bases. Germline CDR1 is SGHRS and CDR2 is YFSETQ. The CDR3 is 14 residues long. After removal of 0 bases from V and 6 bases from J, the junction contained 5 bases not matched to a gene. CDR3 in amino acids: CASSLAGQGDGYTF. The DNA of the CDR3 is TGCGCCAGCAGCTTGGCCGGGCAGGGGGATGGCTACACCTTC.

Only a few counts were recorded for this clone. V is TRBV28 and J is TRBJ2-2, with 7 nucleotides matching TRBD1. The germline V gene encodes CDR1 MDHEN and CDR2 SYDVKM. The trim removed 6 bases at V and 4 bases at J, leaving 11 bases unmatched. The CDR3 has 16 amino acids. CDR3 protein: CASSQPQGWGTGELFF. The CDR3 nucleotides read TGTGCCAGCAGCCAACCACAGGGGTGGGGCACCGGGGAGCTGTTTTTT.